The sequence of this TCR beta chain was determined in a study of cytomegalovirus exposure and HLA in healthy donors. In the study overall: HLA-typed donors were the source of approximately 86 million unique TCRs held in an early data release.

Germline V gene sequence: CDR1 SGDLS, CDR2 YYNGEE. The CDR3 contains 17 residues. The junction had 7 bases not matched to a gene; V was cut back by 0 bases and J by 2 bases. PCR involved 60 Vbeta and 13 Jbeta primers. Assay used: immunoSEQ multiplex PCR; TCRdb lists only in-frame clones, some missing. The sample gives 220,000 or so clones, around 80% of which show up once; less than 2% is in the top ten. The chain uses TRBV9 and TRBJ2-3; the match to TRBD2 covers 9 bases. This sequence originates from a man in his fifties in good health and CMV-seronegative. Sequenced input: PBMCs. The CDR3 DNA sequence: TGTGCCAGCAGCGTAGGTCCGCGGGGGGGGTTCACAGATACGCAGTATTTT. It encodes CASSVGPRGGFTDTQYF.